These 30 T cell receptor beta chains share one sample of origin, sequenced in a study of shared clonotypes between healthy human individuals. Clones were read by immunoSEQ multiplex PCR, and TCRdb kept only the in-frame ones, dropping some. The sample carries approximately 710,000 clones, about 90% recorded once. Source material: memory CD8+ T cells from PBMCs. Stated subset: CD45RO+ cells pooled with CCR7-negative TemRA cells. Every receptor here comes from a man aged 18 to 30 in good health. Some clones in this sample may be carry-over from other donors' samples.

J is TRBJ2-5 and V is TRBV7-9; D is unclear. This CDR3 contains 13 residues. Germline lookup yields CDR1 SEHNR and CDR2 FQNEAQ (reference sequence). The V gene lost 4 bases and the J gene lost 5 bases, with 11 bases spanning the gap. DNA of the CDR3: TGTGCCAGCAGCTCCCAGGAGATGGAGACCCAGTACTTC. Its translation is CASSSQEMETQYF. Complete variable domain (other parts from reference TRBV7-9 and TRBJ2-5): DTGVSQNPRHKITKRGQNVTFRCDPISEHNRLYWYRQTLGQGPEFLTYFQNEAQLEKSRLLSDRFSAERPKGSFSTLEIQRTEQGDSAMYLCASSSQEMETQYFGPGTRLLVL.

The chain couples TRBV7-3 to TRBJ2-1; D tentatively fits TRBD1 or TRBD2 (7 bases each). The CDR3 runs to 15 residues. The V end lost 5 bases, the J end lost 2 bases, and 13 bases lay between the germline ends. Germline V gene sequence: CDR1 SGHTA, CDR2 FQGTGA. The CDR3 spells CASSQGGNTYNEQFF. CDR3 nucleotide sequence: TGTGCCAGCAGCCAGGGGGGGAACACCTACAATGAGCAGTTCTTC. Together with reference TRBV7-3 and TRBJ2-1, the CDR3 gives the full variable domain: GAGVSQTPSNKVTEKGKYVELRCDPISGHTALYWYRQSLGQGPEFLIYFQGTGAADDSGLPNDRFFAVRPEGSVSTLKIQRTERGDSAVYLCASSQGGNTYNEQFFGPGTRLTVL.

The CDR3, as DNA: TGTGCCAGCAGCTTCGGGACAGGGGGCGCCTACGAGCAGTACTTC. Translation gives CASSFGTGGAYEQYF. V is TRBV7-9 and J is TRBJ2-7, with 12 bases matching TRBD1. The J segment lost 2 bases and the V segment lost 3 bases, leaving 2 bases of the junction unmatched. Per germline, CDR1 SEHNR and CDR2 FQNEAQ (reference sequence). This CDR3 has 15 amino acids.

This chain connects TRBV10-3 to TRBJ2-7; 10 bases agree with TRBD2. J gave up 5 bases and V 3 bases, and 25 bases lay outside the gene matches. Germline V CDR1 and CDR2: ENHRY, SYGVKD. The CDR3 has 21 residues. Written as DNA, the CDR3 is TGTGCCATCAGTGACCCCGATTTGGCACTAGCGGGACAGAAAAGGGCCCACGAGCAGTACTTC. Amino acid sequence: CAISDPDLALAGQKRAHEQYF.

This rearrangement joins TRBV19 to TRBJ2-7; D not certain. CDR1 is LNHDA, CDR2 SQIVND, per germline (reference sequence). The ends were cut back, 5 bases at V and 3 bases at J, with 14 bases in the middle. CDR3 length: 14 amino acids. In nucleotides, the CDR3 is TGTGCCAGTAGTTATGCACTTCAGATCTACGAGCAGTACTTC. This gives the protein CASSYALQIYEQYF.

The V gene is TRBV6-1, the J gene TRBJ2-6; 14 bases map to TRBD2. CDR3 length: 15 amino acids. The V gene's germline CDR1 is MNHNS and CDR2 SASEGT. V lost 6 bases to trimming and J lost 8 bases; unmatched junction nucleotides: 3. CDR3 coding DNA: TGTGCCAGCAGGGGACTAGCGGGAGAGTCCAACGTCCTGACTTTC. Its protein product is CASRGLAGESNVLTF.

A word on this clone: In the same sample, other DNA sequences code for this CDR3. The V gene is TRBV9, the J gene TRBJ2-7, with D possibly matching TRBD2 (5 bases). CDR1 is SGDLS, CDR2 YYNGEE, per germline. The V gene lost 0 bases and the J gene lost 3 bases, with 13 bases spanning the gap. There are 15 residues in the CDR3. This CDR3 is CASSVDPRASYEQYF. CDR3 nucleotide sequence: TGTGCCAGCAGCGTAGATCCGCGGGCCAGCTACGAGCAGTACTTC.

The rearrangement uses TRBV13 and TRBJ1-1; the match to TRBD1 covers 8 bases. The CDR3 is 15 amino acids. V trimming: 1 base; J trimming: 4 bases; junction bases outside the gene matches: 5. CDR1 and CDR2 from the germline V gene are PRHDT and FYEKMQ (reference sequence). CDR3 coding DNA: TGTGCCAGCAGCTTAGCCGGACAGGGCGGCACTGAAGCTTTCTTT. It specifies CASSLAGQGGTEAFF. Drawing the rest from reference TRBV13 and TRBJ1-1, the complete variable domain is AAGVIQSPRHLIKEKRETATLKCYPIPRHDTVYWYQQGPGQDPQFLISFYEKMQSDKGSIPDRFSAQQFSDYHSELNMSSLELGDSALYFCASSLAGQGGTEAFFGQGTRLTVV.

The chain is built from TRBV11-2 and TRBJ2-4; 7 bases are shared with TRBD1. The germline V gene has CDR1 SGHAT and CDR2 FQNNGV. V gave up 4 bases and J gave up 6 bases; unmatched junction bases: 3. There are 13 residues in the CDR3. As DNA, the CDR3 is TGTGCCAGCAGCTCGGGACAGATAAACATTCAGTACTTC. Its protein product is CASSSGQINIQYF.

The chain combines TRBV18 with TRBJ1-1; 9 bases agree with TRBD1. The CDR3 sequence is 16 residues long. Germline V gene sequence: CDR1 KGHSH, CDR2 LQKENI. V was clipped by 3 bases and J by 6 bases; unmatched bases: 11. The chain's CDR3 is CASSPTPGQGIAEAFF. DNA of the CDR3: TGTGCCAGCTCACCGACGCCGGGACAGGGCATCGCTGAAGCTTTCTTT.

In this sample, this clone turned up a few times. The chain joins TRBV19 to TRBJ1-1, with TRBD1 matching over 9 bases. V gave up 5 bases and J gave up 5 bases; unmatched junction bases: 6. There are 14 residues in the CDR3. Looked up from germline, CDR1 is LNHDA and CDR2 is SQIVND (reference sequence). CDR3 amino acids: CASSSRTGETEAFF. CDR3 sequence (DNA): TGTGCCAGTAGTTCCCGGACAGGGGAGACTGAAGCTTTCTTT.

The CDR3: CASSHPLAGGSYEQYF. DNA for the CDR3: TGCGCCAGCAGCCACCCACTAGCGGGAGGGTCCTACGAGCAGTACTTC. This chain links TRBV4-1 with TRBJ2-5, with 13 bases lining up with TRBD2. The J call may be incorrect, as the DNA end agrees better with TRBJ2-7. Germline lookup yields CDR1 MGHRA and CDR2 YSYEKL. The length of the CDR3 is 16 residues.

The V and J genes are TRBV7-9 and TRBJ2-2; 11 bases are shared with TRBD1. CDR1 is SEHNR, CDR2 FQNEAQ, per germline (reference sequence). The CDR3 length is 13 residues. The trim removed 9 bases at V and 6 bases at J, leaving 3 bases unmatched. CDR3 nucleotide sequence: TGTGCCAGTTGGACAGGGGGCGCCGGGGAGCTGTTTTTT. It encodes CASWTGGAGELFF.

The chain's CDR3 is CASSYSGGSEQFF. The CDR3 DNA reads as TGTGCCAGCAGTTACTCGGGGGGTTCTGAGCAGTTCTTC. The chain couples TRBV6-5 to TRBJ2-1; D perhaps matches TRBD2 (6 bases). This CDR3 spans 13 amino acids. Germline assignment: CDR1 MNHEY and CDR2 SVGAGI. The V gene lost 0 bases and the J gene lost 9 bases, with 9 bases spanning the gap.

J is TRBJ2-2 and V is TRBV14; 9 nucleotides align to TRBD2. Germline CDR1 is SGHDN and CDR2 is FVKESK. This CDR3 region has 16 residues. The V gene end was trimmed by 4 bases and the J gene end by 1 base; junction bases not matched to a gene: 4. CDR3: CASSPLAGLNTGELFF. In nucleotides, the CDR3 is TGTGCCAGCAGCCCCCTAGCGGGGTTGAACACCGGGGAGCTGTTTTTT.

The CDR3 DNA reads as TGTGCCAGCATGGGGAGAAGGGGGCCCCACAATGAGCAGTTCTTC. Its translation: CASMGRRGPHNEQFF. The chain employs TRBV7-9 and TRBJ2-1, with 7 bases aligning to TRBD1. V dropped 7 bases and J dropped 5; count of bases not matched to a gene: 11. This CDR3 has 15 amino acids. In germline, CDR1 is SEHNR, CDR2 FQNEAQ (reference sequence).

This clone has just one count. V gene TRBV18 combines with J gene TRBJ2-2; the D call may be TRBD1 or TRBD2 (7 bases each). V was clipped by 1 base and J by 6 bases, with 12 bases between them. The CDR3 totals 15 residues. Germline CDR1 reads KGHSH; CDR2 reads LQKENI. The CDR3 DNA is TGTGCCAGCTCACCACGGGAGGGGGCGTCCGGGGAGCTGTTTTTT. Protein: CASSPREGASGELFF.

As regards this clone: The sample holds other DNA sequences that translate to the same CDR3. The rearrangement joins TRBV29-1 to TRBJ2-1; no firm D call. Trimming stripped 3 bases from V and 2 bases from J, with 5 bases between. Germline CDR1 reads SQVTM; CDR2 reads ANQGSEA. There are 12 residues in the CDR3. The CDR3 reads CSVEVTYNEQFF. CDR3 in DNA: TGCAGCGTTGAGGTAACCTACAATGAGCAGTTCTTC.

The genes are TRBV2 and TRBJ2-1, with a weak D call TRBD2 (5 bases). V was trimmed by 8 bases and J by 10 bases, leaving 24 bases between them. The CDR3 runs to 15 residues. The germline V gene encodes CDR1 SNHLY and CDR2 FYNNEI. CDR3 protein: CASGEFRSGPREQFF. CDR3 sequence (DNA): TGTGCCAGCGGGGAATTCCGGAGCGGTCCTCGGGAGCAGTTCTTC.

The chain has TRBV10-3 and TRBJ1-2; 7 positions agree with TRBD1. The CDR3 spans 14 residues. J gave up 3 bases and V 4 bases, and 5 bases lay outside the gene matches. Germline V gene lookup returns CDR1 ENHRY and CDR2 SYGVKD. The CDR3 DNA sequence: TGTGCCATCAGTGGGGGACAGACTTACTATGGCTACACCTTC. It translates to CAISGGQTYYGYTF.

J is TRBJ2-5 and V is TRBV2; no firm D call. Germline loops: CDR1 SNHLY, CDR2 FYNNEI. CDR3 size: 15 residues. Trimming removed 3 bases at V and 2 bases at J, with 13 bases between. Here the CDR3 reads CASSDTGVDQETQYF. The CDR3 DNA sequence: TGTGCCAGCAGTGATACGGGTGTGGATCAAGAGACCCAGTACTTC. Looking up the rest from reference TRBV2 and TRBJ2-5 gives the full variable domain: EPEVTQTPSHQVTQMGQEVILRCVPISNHLYFYWYRQILGQKVEFLVSFYNNEISEKSEIFDDQFSVERPDGSNFTLKIRSTKLEDSAMYFCASSDTGVDQETQYFGPGTRLLVL.

This clone was observed once. This chain joins TRBV27 and TRBJ2-7, with D unresolved. The CDR3 sequence is 13 residues long. Germline V CDR1 and CDR2: MNHEY, SMNVEV (reference sequence). V was shortened by 6 bases and J by 2 bases, with 11 bases between the two germline ends. As DNA, the CDR3 is TGTGCCAGCAGATCTCCCCCGCCCTACGAGCAGTACTTC. Protein: CASRSPPPYEQYF.

Comment on this clone: A read error is possible here, since a much larger clone lies one base away. Written as DNA, the CDR3 is TGTGCCAGCAGCGGGAGTGACAAGGACGATGGCTACACCTTC. This translates into CASSGSDKDDGYTF. The chain has TRBV21-1 and TRBJ1-2. TRBV21-1 is given as a pseudogene. CDR3 length: 14 residues.

The chain is built from TRBV6-5 and TRBJ2-5; 8 bases are shared with TRBD1. V shed 5 bases and J 1 base; nucleotides not matched to a gene: 3. The CDR3 totals 14 residues. Germline loops: CDR1 MNHEY, CDR2 SVGAGI. In nucleotides, the CDR3 is TGTGCCAGCAGTAGGGGACAGGCCCAAGAGACCCAGTACTTC. Its protein is CASSRGQAQETQYF.

J is TRBJ2-7 and V is TRBV30, with 8 bases identical to TRBD2. The CDR3 has 14 residues. Germline loops: CDR1 GTSNPN, CDR2 SVGIG (reference sequence). Germline trimming cut 5 bases from V and 0 bases from J; bases unmatched to any gene: 6. The CDR3: CAWAQLADSYEQYF. The CDR3 DNA sequence: TGTGCCTGGGCCCAACTAGCGGACTCCTACGAGCAGTACTTC.

The rearrangement joins TRBV4-1 to TRBJ2-1, with 7 bases lining up with TRBD2. The CDR3 spans 17 residues. V was pared by 0 bases and J by 10 bases, with 15 bases of the junction left unmatched. Germline V lookup: CDR1 MGHRA, CDR2 YSYEKL. CDR3 sequence reads: CASSQDGTTGGLSEQFF. As DNA, the CDR3 is TGCGCCAGCAGCCAAGATGGGACCACGGGAGGATTATCCGAGCAGTTCTTC.

The gene calls are TRBV27 and TRBJ2-1, with 10 bases aligning to TRBD2. The length of the CDR3 is 14 residues. The germline gives CDR1 MNHEY, CDR2 SMNVEV (reference sequence). J was trimmed by 6 bases and V by 5 bases; bases with no gene match: 4. The DNA for the CDR3 is TGTGCCAGCAGTCTTATAGCGGGAGGCAATGAGCAGTTCTTC. Encoded protein: CASSLIAGGNEQFF.

The CDR3 here is CATSGGVNQPQHF. In DNA form, the CDR3 reads TGTGCCACCTCGGGAGGGGTCAATCAGCCCCAGCATTTT. The chain has TRBV7-2 and TRBJ1-5; possibly TRBD1 for D (5 bases). Germline CDR1 SGHTA, CDR2 FQGNSA. V lost 10 bases and J lost 3, with 13 bases in between. The CDR3 is made up of 13 amino acids. Complete variable domain (other parts from reference TRBV7-2 and TRBJ1-5): GAGVSQSPSNKVTEKGKDVELRCDPISGHTALYWYRQSLGQGLEFLIYFQGNSAPDKSGLPSDRFSAERTGGSVSTLTIQRTQQEDSAVYLCATSGGVNQPQHFGDGTRLSIL.

This chain joins TRBV9 and TRBJ2-7; 8 bases match TRBD2. This CDR3 spans 16 amino acids. Germline CDR1 SGDLS, CDR2 YYNGEE. The ends lost 9 bases at V and 4 bases at J; junction bases unmatched: 18. For the CDR3, the DNA is TGTGCCAACGAGCAAACCGAGTCTAGCGGGCAGTACGAGCAGTACTTC. This gives the protein CANEQTESSGQYEQYF.

The chain is built from TRBV28 and TRBJ2-7, with a weak D call TRBD1 (5 bases). With 5 bases removed from V and 7 bases from J, the gap between germline ends came to 18 bases. Germline V gene sequence: CDR1 MDHEN, CDR2 SYDVKM. The CDR3 is 14 residues long. The CDR3 bases are TGTGCCAGCAGTCCCGGGCAGGGTTCGGTTGAGCAGTACTTC. Encoded protein: CASSPGQGSVEQYF.